The 3 T cell receptor beta chains given below trace back to one sample, sequenced in a study of Ad26.COV2.S vaccination and SARS-CoV-2 variants. Treatment defined: some 19 received Ad26.COV2.S at low or high dose, single or two shots; several received placebo; per-sample allocation not given. Sampling happened 63 days after the first vaccine or placebo injection. Sequencing used immunoSEQ multiplex PCR; TCRdb keeps in-frame clones, though not all of them. The sample has around 350,000 clones, about 85% seen once. Source: peripheral blood, taken in a trial of Ad26.COV2.S vaccine versus placebo. The receptors come from a person aged 18-65 years who received the Ad26.COV2.S COVID-19 vaccine or a placebo.

The rearrangement uses TRBV30 and TRBJ2-7; 11 nucleotides agree with TRBD2. The CDR3 sequence is 14 residues long. V lost 4 bases and J lost 5; bases outside the gene matches: 7. The germline V gene encodes CDR1 GTSNPN and CDR2 SVGIG (reference sequence). Here the CDR3 DNA reads TGTGCCTGGAATGTAGCGGGAGGGTTAAACGAGCAGTACTTC. Encoded protein: CAWNVAGGLNEQYF.

The CDR3 nucleotides are TGTGCCAGCAGCTTGGGTGACGGTTCACCCCTCCACTTT. This gives the protein CASSLGDGSPLHF. The chain employs TRBV5-6 and TRBJ1-6, with no clear D. V was trimmed by 0 bases and J by 9 bases, leaving 7 bases between them. Looked up from germline, CDR1 is SGHDT and CDR2 is YYEEEE. The CDR3 contains 13 residues.

The V call is TRBV6-2 or TRBV6-3, the J call TRBJ1-1; D unclear. Between the trimmed V and J ends, which lost 2 bases and 2 bases, there was a span of 18 bases. The germline V gene has CDR1 MNHEY and CDR2 SVGEGT. The CDR3 has 17 residues. The CDR3 sequence: CASSYRAGLRDNTEAFF. The DNA of the CDR3 is TGTGCCAGCAGTTACAGGGCAGGACTTCGAGATAACACTGAAGCTTTCTTT.